The clone carrying this T cell receptor (beta chain) was counted between two and nine times. Its antigen is currently unknown. V shed 4 bases, J shed 6 bases, and the junction held 10 bases outside the gene matches. The CDR3 totals 15 residues. Germline-derived CDR1 and CDR2 are LGHDT and YNNKEL (reference sequence). Individual cDNA molecules had unique molecular identifiers attached to them by the library. TCRdb redid the calling of the RACE reads with MiXCR, one entry per CDR3 protein. The data show roughly 130,000 distinct CDR3 sequences, about 8.2% seen once. These data come from a study of human T cells and chemical hapten exposure. Study results and caveats: DPC sensitization produced no change in TCRs with frequency above 1 in 1000.

Sample time point: healthy volunteer bleed at 2 weeks. Unfractionated whole blood served as the source for total RNA extraction. The specimen sequenced was whole blood. The receptor was derived from a male donor in good health. Some clones in this sample may be carry-over from other donors' samples. This rearrangement joins TRBV3-1 to TRBJ2-5, with 8 bases that match TRBD1. The CDR3 spells CASSPRHRGRKTQYF. The CDR3 region has the DNA TGTGCCAGCAGCCCAAGACACAGGGGGAGGAAGACCCAGTACTTC.